The rows below give T cell receptor beta chains drawn from one sample of a study of T cells in localized non-small cell lung cancer. Generated by immunoSEQ multiplex PCR, the TCRdb table keeps only in-frame clones and is missing some. The data hold 25,000 to 35,000 clones, with about 80% observed a single time. The sample consisted of peripheral blood mononuclear cells, taken before any cancer treatment. The receptors come from a man aged 40 to 70 with stage III lung adenocarcinoma. CDR3s leave out the opening cysteine and the closing phenylalanine or tryptophan. Fields, in order: J gene, CDR3 length, V gene, CDR3 protein.

J: TRBJ1-3
length: 14
V: TRBV18
CDR3: ASSPYDSSSGNTIY

J: TRBJ2-1
length: 15
V: TRBV15
CDR3: ATSRAASGGGNNEQF

J: TRBJ1-1
length: 10
V: TRBV2
CDR3: ASRQGVTEAF

J: TRBJ2-2
length: 11
V: TRBV6-5
CDR3: ASSYSRVGELF

J: TRBJ2-5
length: 12
V: TRBV11-2
CDR3: ASTVRGGYGTQY

J: TRBJ1-2
length: 13
V: TRBV2
CDR3: ASSVLSTGAYGYT

J: TRBJ1-5
length: 13
V: TRBV19
CDR3: ASSKGTGGYQPQH

J: TRBJ1-3
length: 13
V: TRBV5-1
CDR3: ASSQGYQAGNTIY

J: TRBJ2-3
length: 14
V: TRBV19
CDR3: ASRASGKSFTDTQY

J: TRBJ1-5
length: 13
V: TRBV10-3
CDR3: AIRAPRDSNQPQH

J: TRBJ2-2
length: 14
V: TRBV11-1
CDR3: ASSHRLAGALGELF

J: TRBJ1-1
length: 12
V: TRBV27
CDR3: ASRRQGRSTEAF

J: TRBJ2-7
length: 10
V: TRBV2
CDR3: ASSRAYPEQY

J: TRBJ1-3
length: 16
V: TRBV7-2
CDR3: ASSLLTATTTSGNTIY

J: TRBJ2-1
length: 13
V: TRBV19
CDR3: ASSIVSGPNNEQF

J: TRBJ2-1
length: 12
V: TRBV11-3
CDR3: ASSLGDRNNEQF

J: TRBJ1-4
length: 11
V: TRBV6-1
CDR3: ASSARGSEKLF

J: TRBJ1-1
length: 11
V: TRBV7-3
CDR3: ASSEYSSGTAF

J: TRBJ2-5
length: 13
V: TRBV6-1
CDR3: ASRSGLAGQETQY

J: TRBJ1-3
length: 14
V: TRBV11-2
CDR3: ASSFLPLGSGNTIY

J: TRBJ1-1
length: 13
V: TRBV4-2
CDR3: ASSPPGQLNTEAF

J: TRBJ2-1
length: 14
V: TRBV5-5
CDR3: ASSSITSGGDNEQF

J: TRBJ2-3
length: 10
V: TRBV9
CDR3: AGSGLVDTQY

J: TRBJ2-1
length: 9
V: TRBV28
CDR3: ASRVYNEQF

J: TRBJ2-5
length: 12
V: TRBV7-2
CDR3: ASSLRRGKETQY

J: TRBJ2-2
length: 15
V: TRBV5-1
CDR3: ASSMYRDSKYTGELF

J: TRBJ1-3
length: 10
V: TRBV2
CDR3: ASSVGRNTIY

J: TRBJ2-5
length: 14
V: TRBV5-4
CDR3: ASSLAGRANRETQY

J: TRBJ2-1
length: 12
V: TRBV28
CDR3: ASRGGGTYNEQF

J: TRBJ1-1
length: 14
V: TRBV18
CDR3: ASSPQGPRMNTEAF

J: TRBJ1-5
length: 11
V: TRBV27
CDR3: ASSLARDQPQH

J: TRBJ2-1
length: 14
V: TRBV11-2
CDR3: ASSSSGRVGGNEQF

J: TRBJ1-3
length: 14
V: TRBV2
CDR3: ASSRTGSFSGNTIY

J: TRBJ2-7
length: 10
V: TRBV18
CDR3: ASSPDGGAQY

J: TRBJ1-4
length: 12
V: TRBV10-3
CDR3: AISGGQVNEKLF

J: TRBJ1-5
length: 12
V: TRBV19
CDR3: ASNSYGIHQPQH

J: TRBJ2-1
length: 15
V: TRBV5-4
CDR3: ASSSGGPGGSSNEQF

J: TRBJ2-7
length: 13
V: TRBV13
CDR3: ASSLGTGDAYEQY

J: TRBJ1-2
length: 11
V: TRBV5-1
CDR3: ASSRGTGGSYT

J: TRBJ2-1
length: 13
V: TRBV28
CDR3: ATHPGTSIGNEQF

J: TRBJ2-2
length: 12
V: TRBV19
CDR3: ASSMAANTGELF